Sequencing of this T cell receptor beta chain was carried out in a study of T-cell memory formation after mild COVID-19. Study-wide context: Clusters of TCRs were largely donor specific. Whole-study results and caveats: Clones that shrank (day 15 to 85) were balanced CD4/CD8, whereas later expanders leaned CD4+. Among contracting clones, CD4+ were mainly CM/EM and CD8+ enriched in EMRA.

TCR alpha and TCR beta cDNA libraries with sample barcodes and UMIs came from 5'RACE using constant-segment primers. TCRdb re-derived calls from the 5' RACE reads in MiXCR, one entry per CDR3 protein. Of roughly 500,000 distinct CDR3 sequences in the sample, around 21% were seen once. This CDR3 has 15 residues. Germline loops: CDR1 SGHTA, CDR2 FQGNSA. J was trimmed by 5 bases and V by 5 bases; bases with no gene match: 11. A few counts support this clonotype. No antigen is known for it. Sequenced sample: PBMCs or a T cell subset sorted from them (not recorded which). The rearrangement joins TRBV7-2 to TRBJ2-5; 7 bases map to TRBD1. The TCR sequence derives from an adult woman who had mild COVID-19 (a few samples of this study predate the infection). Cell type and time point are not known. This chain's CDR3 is CASSPPLGRGETQYF. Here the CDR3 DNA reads TGTGCCAGCAGCCCCCCCCTCGGCAGGGGGGAGACCCAGTACTTC. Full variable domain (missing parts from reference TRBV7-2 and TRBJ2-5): GAGVSQSPSNKVTEKGKDVELRCDPISGHTALYWYRQSLGQGLEFLIYFQGNSAPDKSGLPSDRFSAERTGGSVSTLTIQRTQQEDSAVYLCASSPPLGRGETQYFGPGTRLLVL.